The sequence of this TCR beta chain was determined in a study of cytomegalovirus exposure and HLA in healthy donors. V trimming: 3 bases; J trimming: 6 bases; junction bases outside the gene matches: 6. The length of the CDR3 is 14 residues. Looked up from germline, CDR1 is SGDLS and CDR2 is YYNGEE. 60 Vbeta and 13 Jbeta primers were used in PCR. Profiled with immunoSEQ multiplex PCR; TCRdb holds only in-frame clones, not every one. The sample has over 150,000 clones; around four fifths are singletons. Turning to this clone: Its antigen is as yet unknown.

Study-wide results and limits: Likely technical artifact: a cluster of highly shared sequence variants. About 87% or about 30% of the time was how often most TCR beta V segments were productive, according to an earlier analysis. Accurate HLA-A and HLA-B prediction from TCR beta sequences was reported for most subjects.

This sequence was found in a woman in her forties or fifties in good health and CMV-seropositive. The chain couples TRBV9 to TRBJ2-1, with 7 bases aligning to TRBD1. The sequencing sample was made of PBMCs. CDR3 in amino acids: CASSGQGIFNEQFF. The CDR3 DNA sequence: TGTGCCAGCAGCGGACAGGGTATCTTCAATGAGCAGTTCTTC.